This TCR beta chain is from a study of control samples from healthy donors and cancer patients. Here immunoSEQ multiplex PCR was the method, and the copy in TCRdb shows in-frame clones only, minus some. Of around 23,000 clones detected, more than 80% appear once; the ten largest clones hold roughly 40%. The specimen was PBMCs. The TCR originated in a man in his 60s with head and neck cancer.

CDR3 loop: CAWSAPGLAGASSYEQYF. As DNA, the CDR3 is TGTGCCTGGAGTGCCCCGGGACTAGCGGGAGCTAGCTCCTACGAGCAGTACTTC. The V gene is TRBV30, the J gene TRBJ2-7; 14 bases are a match to TRBD2. The V gene's germline CDR1 is GTSNPN and CDR2 SVGIG (reference sequence). The CDR3 runs to 18 residues. J lost 0 bases, V lost 1 base, and 8 bases had no gene match.